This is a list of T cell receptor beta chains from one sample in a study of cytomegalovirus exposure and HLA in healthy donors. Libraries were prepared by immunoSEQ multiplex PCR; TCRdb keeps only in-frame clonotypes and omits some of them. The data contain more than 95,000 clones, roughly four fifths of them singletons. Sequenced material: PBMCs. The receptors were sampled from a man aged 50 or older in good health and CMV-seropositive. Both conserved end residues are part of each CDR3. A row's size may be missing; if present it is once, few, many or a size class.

CASSRVGSYEQYF 13 NA TRBJ2-7 TRBV10-1
CASSPPGGAGVDTQYF 16 NA TRBJ2-3 TRBV18
CAIRGTGDNTGELFF 15 NA TRBJ2-2 TRBV10-3
CASSLGQKETQYF 13 few TRBJ2-5 TRBV18
CASSLQGLSSYNSPLHF 17 NA TRBJ1-6 TRBV5-1
CASSTDSYNEQFF 13 few TRBJ2-1 TRBV18
CASSAQPGQGIPYEQYF 17 NA TRBJ2-7 TRBV7-6
CASSVAVAYEQYF 13 few TRBJ2-7 TRBV9
CASSSGTGRETQYF 14 once TRBJ2-5 TRBV5-1
CASSSPGNKNTEAFF 15 NA TRBJ1-1 TRBV11-2
CSATGGRELFF 11 NA TRBJ2-2 TRBV20-1
CSSTRQGVISGYTF 14 NA TRBJ1-2 TRBV7-9
CASSLVERGTDTQYF 15 NA TRBJ2-3 TRBV5-1
CASSYISGSGEQYF 14 NA TRBJ2-7 TRBV6-5
CASNTGGRENGYTF 14 NA TRBJ1-2 TRBV6-5
CASSQPGGIETQYF 14 NA TRBJ2-5 TRBV28
CASTGGFSSGNTIYF 15 NA TRBJ1-3 TRBV19
CASSFSGRGTGELFF 15 NA TRBJ2-2 TRBV7-9
CASSVEDRVVGELFF 15 NA TRBJ2-2 TRBV9
CASSLLSLAGVWNNEQFF 18 NA TRBJ2-1 TRBV11-3
CASSLESTETQYF 13 NA TRBJ2-5 TRBV5-6
CASSYLGAPEAQYF 14 NA TRBJ2-5 TRBV6-5
CASSLDWPTPQSDNEQFF 18 NA TRBJ2-1 TRBV11-2
CASTRKGGGRGKAFF 15 NA TRBJ1-1 TRBV6-5
CASSFQRGAEQYF 13 NA TRBJ2-7 TRBV27
CASALGPRNTGELFF 15 NA TRBJ2-2 TRBV28